This is a list of T cell receptor beta chains from one sample in a study. TCRdb independently ran MiXCR on the 5' RACE reads; one entry per CDR3 protein. The sample carries roughly 20,000 distinct CDR3 sequences, about 31% recorded once. The sequencing sample was made of tumor-infiltrating naive CD4+ T cells sorted from the breast tumor. Receptors were obtained from a female donor with breast cancer. Both conserved end residues are trimmed from each CDR3. Fields, in order: V gene, D gene, J gene, CDR3 protein. A D gene is named only where the DNA matches it firmly.

v_gene: TRBV4-1; d_gene: .; j_gene: TRBJ2-7; CDR3aa: ASSQVGGEYEQY
v_gene: TRBV20-1; d_gene: .; j_gene: TRBJ1-2; CDR3aa: SARGGVITYGYT
v_gene: TRBV9; d_gene: .; j_gene: TRBJ1-2; CDR3aa: ASSVGRNYGYT
v_gene: TRBV6-2/TRBV6-3; d_gene: TRBD2; j_gene: TRBJ2-3; CDR3aa: ASSVEASGISDTQY
v_gene: TRBV12-3/TRBV12-4; d_gene: TRBD1; j_gene: TRBJ1-1; CDR3aa: ASSNGQGGKGTEAF
v_gene: TRBV20-1; d_gene: .; j_gene: TRBJ2-1; CDR3aa: SSWGLQSYNEQF
v_gene: TRBV20-1; d_gene: .; j_gene: TRBJ1-2; CDR3aa: SALIRRNARRANYGYT
v_gene: TRBV20-1; d_gene: .; j_gene: TRBJ1-6; CDR3aa: SARDAESSYNSPLH
v_gene: TRBV12-3/TRBV12-4; d_gene: TRBD1; j_gene: TRBJ1-1; CDR3aa: ASSRGQGVFMNTEAF
v_gene: TRBV7-9; d_gene: TRBD1; j_gene: TRBJ1-2; CDR3aa: ASSPTFPGQGLGDYGYT
v_gene: TRBV14; d_gene: .; j_gene: TRBJ1-6; CDR3aa: ASSQEPGRSLH
v_gene: TRBV15; d_gene: .; j_gene: TRBJ1-5; CDR3aa: ATSLRLGPQH
v_gene: TRBV15; d_gene: .; j_gene: TRBJ2-3; CDR3aa: ATSRERTDTQY
v_gene: TRBV6-2/TRBV6-3; d_gene: TRBD2; j_gene: TRBJ2-1; CDR3aa: ASRLAGAVNEQF
v_gene: TRBV20-1; d_gene: .; j_gene: TRBJ1-5; CDR3aa: SARVVYQPQH
v_gene: TRBV20-1; d_gene: TRBD2; j_gene: TRBJ2-7; CDR3aa: SARDQGGSYEQY
v_gene: TRBV5-1; d_gene: TRBD2; j_gene: TRBJ2-1; CDR3aa: ASSRGLAGEVEEQF
v_gene: TRBV2; d_gene: .; j_gene: TRBJ1-5; CDR3aa: ASSDQTGRNHPQH
v_gene: TRBV12-3/TRBV12-4; d_gene: .; j_gene: TRBJ1-2; CDR3aa: ASSLSGAGYGYT
v_gene: TRBV5-4; d_gene: TRBD2; j_gene: TRBJ2-1; CDR3aa: ASSLGGRAYNEQF
v_gene: TRBV15; d_gene: .; j_gene: TRBJ1-5; CDR3aa: ATSRGIQPQH
v_gene: TRBV7-9; d_gene: .; j_gene: TRBJ2-7; CDR3aa: ASSLHLEQY
v_gene: TRBV20-1; d_gene: .; j_gene: TRBJ2-7; CDR3aa: SAPRAGTPSYEQY
v_gene: TRBV9; d_gene: .; j_gene: TRBJ2-3; CDR3aa: ASSVGAGPGTDTQY
v_gene: TRBV20-1; d_gene: TRBD1; j_gene: TRBJ1-2; CDR3aa: SASSTGAINYGYT
v_gene: TRBV20-1; d_gene: TRBD2; j_gene: TRBJ2-7; CDR3aa: SASPSGGSYEQY
v_gene: TRBV7-2; d_gene: .; j_gene: TRBJ2-7; CDR3aa: ASSLVVSSYEQY
v_gene: TRBV7-3; d_gene: TRBD2; j_gene: TRBJ2-1; CDR3aa: GSSSSGRAGNEQF
v_gene: TRBV11-1; d_gene: .; j_gene: TRBJ2-1; CDR3aa: ASSLIGQWVKDEQF
v_gene: TRBV28; d_gene: TRBD2; j_gene: TRBJ2-2; CDR3aa: ASTSLRGARGTGELF
v_gene: TRBV6-4; d_gene: TRBD1; j_gene: TRBJ2-3; CDR3aa: ASSKGGSSDTQY
v_gene: TRBV25-1; d_gene: TRBD2; j_gene: TRBJ2-7; CDR3aa: ASSEGSGGEQY
v_gene: TRBV20-1; d_gene: TRBD1; j_gene: TRBJ1-5; CDR3aa: SARGGQLNSNQPQH
v_gene: TRBV3-1; d_gene: .; j_gene: TRBJ2-7; CDR3aa: ASSRQSSYEQY
v_gene: TRBV5-1; d_gene: TRBD2; j_gene: TRBJ2-3; CDR3aa: ASSSRGTSGEGWRADTQY
v_gene: TRBV20-1; d_gene: .; j_gene: TRBJ1-1; CDR3aa: SARSPRVGLGEAY
v_gene: TRBV4-1; d_gene: TRBD2; j_gene: TRBJ2-1; CDR3aa: ASSQYGLAKEVDEQF
v_gene: TRBV20-1; d_gene: .; j_gene: TRBJ2-1; CDR3aa: RPVGGVGNEQF
v_gene: TRBV7-2; d_gene: .; j_gene: TRBJ1-6; CDR3aa: ASSLEDSSYNSPLH